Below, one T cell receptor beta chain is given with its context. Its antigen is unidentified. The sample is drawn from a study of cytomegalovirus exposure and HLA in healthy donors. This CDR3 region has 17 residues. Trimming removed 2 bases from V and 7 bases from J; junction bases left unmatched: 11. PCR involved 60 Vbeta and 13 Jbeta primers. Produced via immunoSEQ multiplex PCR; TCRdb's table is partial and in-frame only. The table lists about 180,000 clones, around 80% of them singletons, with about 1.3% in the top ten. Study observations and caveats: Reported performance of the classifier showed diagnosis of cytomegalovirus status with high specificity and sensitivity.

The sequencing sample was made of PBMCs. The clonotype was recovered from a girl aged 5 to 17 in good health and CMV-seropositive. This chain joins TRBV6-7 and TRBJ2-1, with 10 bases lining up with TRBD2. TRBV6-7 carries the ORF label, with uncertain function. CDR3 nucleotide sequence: TGTGCCAGCAGTTACCGGCTAGCGGGAGATCCGGGAAATGAGCAGTTCTTC. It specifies CASSYRLAGDPGNEQFF.